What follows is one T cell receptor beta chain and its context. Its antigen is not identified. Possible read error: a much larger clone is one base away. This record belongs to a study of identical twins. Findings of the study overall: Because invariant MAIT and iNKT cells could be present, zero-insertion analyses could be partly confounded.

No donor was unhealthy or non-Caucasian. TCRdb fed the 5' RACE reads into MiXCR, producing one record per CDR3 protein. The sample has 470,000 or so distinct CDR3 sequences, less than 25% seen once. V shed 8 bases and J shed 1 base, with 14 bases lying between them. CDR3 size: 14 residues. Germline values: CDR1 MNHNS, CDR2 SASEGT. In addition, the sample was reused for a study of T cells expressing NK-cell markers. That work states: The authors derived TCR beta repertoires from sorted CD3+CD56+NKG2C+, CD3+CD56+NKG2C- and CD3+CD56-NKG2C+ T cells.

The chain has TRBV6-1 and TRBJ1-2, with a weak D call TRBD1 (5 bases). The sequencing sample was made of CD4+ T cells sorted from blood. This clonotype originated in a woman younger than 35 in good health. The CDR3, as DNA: TGTGCCAGCGCCCCGTCCGGGGGTAACTATGGCTACACCTTC. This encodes CASAPSGGNYGYTF.